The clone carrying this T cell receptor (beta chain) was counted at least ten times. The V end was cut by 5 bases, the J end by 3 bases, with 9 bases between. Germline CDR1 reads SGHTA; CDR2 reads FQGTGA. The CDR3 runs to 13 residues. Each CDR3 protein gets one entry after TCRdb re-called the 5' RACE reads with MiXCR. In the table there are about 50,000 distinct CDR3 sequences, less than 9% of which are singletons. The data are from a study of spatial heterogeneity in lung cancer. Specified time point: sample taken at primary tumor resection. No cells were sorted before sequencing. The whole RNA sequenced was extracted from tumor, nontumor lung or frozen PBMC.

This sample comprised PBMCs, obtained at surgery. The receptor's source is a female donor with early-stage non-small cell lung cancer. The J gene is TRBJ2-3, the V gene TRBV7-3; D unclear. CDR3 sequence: CASSPDGTDTQYF. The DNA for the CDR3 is TGTGCCAGCAGCCCAGACGGAACAGATACGCAGTATTTT.